Below are 15 T cell receptor beta chains sequenced from a single sample in a study of T-cell memory formation after mild COVID-19. Each CDR3 protein is one row after TCRdb ran MiXCR on the 5' RACE reads. The sample consists of about 210,000 distinct CDR3 sequences, about 10% of them appearing once. Material: PBMCs or a T cell subset sorted from them (not recorded which). The source is a man between 18 and 29 years old who had mild COVID-19 (a few samples of this study predate the infection). Cell type and time point are not known.

This clonotype was picked up many times. The chain joins TRBV10-2 to TRBJ2-4, with 12 bases fitting TRBD2. Per germline, CDR1 WSHSY and CDR2 SAAADI. V trimming: 5 bases; J trimming: 0 bases; junction bases outside the gene matches: 5. This CDR3 has 17 residues. The CDR3 spells CASSSGTSGLAKNIQYF. The CDR3 DNA reads TGCGCCAGCAGTTCCGGGACTAGCGGGCTAGCCAAAAACATTCAGTACTTC.

The V gene is TRBV11-3, the J gene TRBJ2-2; a weak D match, TRBD1 (5 bases). V dropped 1 base and J dropped 5 bases, with 8 bases sitting between them. This CDR3 has 14 residues. The V gene's germline CDR1 is SGHNT and CDR2 YENEEA. This CDR3 is CASSLGQLTGELFF. The CDR3 DNA reads TGTGCCAGCAGCTTAGGACAGCTGACCGGGGAGCTGTTTTTT. Using reference TRBV11-3 and TRBJ2-2 for the parts outside the CDR3, the full variable domain is EAGVVQSPRYKIIEKKQPVAFWCNPISGHNTLYWYLQNLGQGPELLIRYENEEAVDDSQLPKDRFSAERLKGVDSTLKIQPAELGDSAVYLCASSLGQLTGELFFGEGSRLTVL.

The chain is built from TRBV7-9 and TRBJ1-1, with no clear D. The CDR3 extends over 14 amino acids. Germline V gene data show CDR1 as SEHNR and CDR2 as FQNEAQ (reference sequence). Trimming cost V 4 bases and J 6 bases, with 15 bases left between them. CDR3 in amino acids: CASSSPPLGSEAFF. The CDR3 nucleotides read TGTGCCAGCAGCTCCCCCCCATTGGGTTCTGAAGCTTTCTTT.

This clonotype was counted only a few times. This rearrangement joins TRBV7-2 to TRBJ1-1; D is ambiguous. The CDR3 length is 12 residues. V shed 6 bases and J shed 11 bases, with 16 bases lying between them. CDR1 and CDR2 from the germline V gene are SGHTA and FQGNSA. DNA of the CDR3: TGTGCCAGCAGTTCGACGCTAAGGGAGGCTTTCTTT. It encodes CASSSTLREAFF.

The CDR3, as DNA: TGTGCCAGCCAGCCGGGGGGCGGGGAGCAGTTCTTC. It yields the protein CASQPGGGEQFF. The chain couples TRBV7-6 to TRBJ2-1; tentative D call: TRBD2 (7 bases). The length of the CDR3 is 12 residues. V was trimmed by 8 bases and J by 10 bases, leaving 15 bases between them. Germline CDR1 and CDR2: SGHVS and FNYEAQ. Full variable domain (remainder filled in from reference TRBV7-6 and TRBJ2-1): GAGVSQSPRYKVTKRGQDVALRCDPISGHVSLYWYRQALGQGPEFLTYFNYEAQQDKSGLPNDRFSAERPEGSISTLTIQRTEQRDSAMYRCASQPGGGEQFFGPGTRLTVL.

In this sample, this clonotype turned up once. J is TRBJ2-2 and V is TRBV2, with TRBD1 identical over 7 bases. V dropped 5 bases and J dropped 1; count of bases not matched to a gene: 1. CDR1 and CDR2 (germline): SNHLY, FYNNEI. The CDR3 is made up of 14 amino acids. The CDR3 DNA is TGTGCCAGCAGTAGGACAGGGAACACCGGGGAGCTGTTTTTT. It yields the protein CASSRTGNTGELFF.

The rearrangement links TRBV7-9 to TRBJ1-2, with a weak D call TRBD1 (6 bases). Trimming took 2 bases from V and 2 from J, leaving 9 bases between them. The CDR3 consists of 14 residues. Per the germline V gene, CDR1 is SEHNR and CDR2 is FQNEAQ (reference sequence). The CDR3 spells CASSLNRENYGYTF. The DNA for the CDR3 is TGTGCCAGCAGCTTAAACAGGGAAAACTATGGCTACACCTTC.

The genes are TRBV24-1 and TRBJ2-5; 11 bases line up with TRBD2. V lost 4 bases, J lost 2 bases, and 8 bases stayed unmatched. Germline CDR1 and CDR2: KGHDR and SFDVKD. The CDR3 covers 17 residues. CDR3 bases: TGTGCCACCAGTGACGACCGACTAGCGGGGAGACAAGAGACCCAGTACTTC. The encoded protein is CATSDDRLAGRQETQYF.

This clonotype was observed at least ten times. J is TRBJ2-1 and V is TRBV7-2; a weak D match, TRBD2 (6 bases). This CDR3 has 15 amino acids. V lost 3 bases, J lost 3 bases, and 12 bases lay in between. Per the germline V gene, CDR1 is SGHTA and CDR2 is FQGNSA. CDR3 sequence: CASSLDSGRYNEQFF. In DNA form, the CDR3 reads TGTGCCAGCAGCTTGGATAGCGGCCGCTACAATGAGCAGTTCTTC.

This chain connects TRBV7-2 to TRBJ1-2; the D gene is possibly TRBD1 (6 bases). V lost 4 bases to trimming and J lost 0 bases, with 12 bases between them. The CDR3 contains 15 residues. From germline, CDR1 is SGHTA and CDR2 FQGNSA. CDR3 nucleotide sequence: TGTGCCAGCAGCTCTAGACAGGCTTCTAACTATGGCTACACCTTC. Its translation: CASSSRQASNYGYTF.

The gene calls are TRBV29-1 and TRBJ1-2; 8 bases align to TRBD1. The CDR3 is made up of 15 amino acids. Germline CDR1 reads SQVTM; CDR2 reads ANQGSEA. The J segment lost 4 bases and the V segment lost 3 bases, leaving 10 bases of the junction unmatched. CDR3 sequence reads: CSVDGDRGPFYGYTF. In DNA, the CDR3 is TGCAGCGTTGATGGAGACAGGGGCCCCTTCTATGGCTACACCTTC.

A few counts support this clonotype. V usage is TRBV5-6 and J usage is TRBJ2-7; D gene uncertain. This CDR3 spans 13 amino acids. Germline values: CDR1 SGHDT, CDR2 YYEEEE. V was pared by 4 bases and J by 6 bases, with 14 bases between. CDR3 amino acids: CASSVPSAVEQYV. In DNA form, the CDR3 reads TGTGCCAGCAGCGTCCCCTCGGCGGTCGAGCAGTACGTC.

The chain recombines TRBV7-3 with TRBJ1-6; unclear D gene. In germline, CDR1 is SGHTA, CDR2 FQGTGA. This CDR3 comprises 15 residues. The ends were cut back, 5 bases at V and 7 bases at J, with 15 bases in the middle. CDR3 loop: CASSPNGRFNSPLHF. CDR3 nucleotides: TGTGCCAGCAGCCCGAATGGGAGATTCAATTCACCCCTCCACTTT.

The chain is built from TRBV19 and TRBJ2-7, with 11 bases fitting TRBD1. Trimming at V came to 5 bases and at J to 4 bases, leaving 7 bases not matched to a gene. The CDR3 is made up of 15 amino acids. CDR1 and CDR2 (germline): LNHDA, SQIVND (reference sequence). In DNA form, the CDR3 reads TGTGCCAGTAGTCAATGGACAGGGGGCGCGTACGAGCAGTACTTC. The encoded protein is CASSQWTGGAYEQYF.

This clonotype came up a few times. The genes are TRBV7-9 and TRBJ2-1; 10 nucleotides line up with TRBD2. Unmatched junction bases numbered 2, after V lost 4 bases and J lost 5 bases. This CDR3 is 14 amino acids long. The V gene's germline CDR1 is SEHNR and CDR2 FQNEAQ (reference sequence). CDR3 coding DNA: TGTGCCAGCAGCTCGGGACTAGCGAACAATGAGCAGTTCTTC. It codes for CASSSGLANNEQFF.